These 16 T cell receptor beta chains were all obtained from the same sample, sequenced in a study of blood T cell repertoires in COVID-19. Repertoires were generated with immunoSEQ multiplex PCR, while TCRdb's copy carries only in-frame clones and drops some. The sample includes about 80,000 clones, roughly 77% of them seen just once. Material for sequencing was peripheral blood. These receptors were collected from a middle-aged man with active or convalescent COVID-19.

The chain is built from TRBV7-2 and TRBJ2-1; D might be TRBD2 (5 bases). Trimming cost V 7 bases and J 1 base, with 11 bases left between them. This CDR3 comprises 14 residues. CDR1 is SGHTA and CDR2 is FQGNSA in the germline V gene. The CDR3 DNA is TGTGCCAGCACCGCGGGCCGTTCCTACAATGAGCAGTTCTTC. Protein sequence: CASTAGRSYNEQFF.

The J gene is TRBJ2-3, the V gene TRBV10-3; TRBD2 might be the D (5 bases). The CDR3 totals 15 residues. The V gene lost 0 bases and the J gene lost 2 bases, with 9 bases spanning the gap. Germline assignment: CDR1 ENHRY and CDR2 SYGVKD. CDR3 nucleotide sequence: TGTGCCATCAGTGAGTCGAGGACTTTCACAGATACGCAGTATTTT. It specifies CAISESRTFTDTQYF.

This clone was counted only a few times. This chain links TRBV19 with TRBJ1-2; TRBD1 matches 8 bases. This CDR3 spans 15 amino acids. The J segment lost 4 bases and the V segment lost 0 bases, leaving 4 bases of the junction unmatched. CDR1 is LNHDA, CDR2 SQIVND, per germline (reference sequence). The CDR3 sequence: CASSIDRQGAYGYTF. CDR3 sequence (DNA): TGTGCCAGTAGTATAGATCGCCAGGGGGCCTATGGCTACACCTTC.

In its sample, this clone was seen a few times. The chain employs TRBV7-9 and TRBJ1-1; tentatively, D is TRBD1 (5 bases). Germline V gene sequence: CDR1 SEHNR, CDR2 FQNEAQ (reference sequence). The CDR3 has 12 residues. V was cut by 5 bases and J by 11 bases, with 15 bases left in between. The CDR3: CASSPISNRAFF. The CDR3 coding sequence is TGTGCCAGCAGCCCGATTTCGAACAGGGCTTTCTTT. The complete variable domain, with remaining parts taken from reference TRBV7-9 and TRBJ1-1, reads DTGVSQNPRHKITKRGQNVTFRCDPISEHNRLYWYRQTLGQGPEFLTYFQNEAQLEKSRLLSDRFSAERPKGSFSTLEIQRTEQGDSAMYLCASSPISNRAFFGQGTRLTVV.

The V gene is TRBV30, the J gene TRBJ1-1, with D tentatively TRBD1 (5 bases). The CDR3 is 12 amino acids. Between the trimmed V and J ends, which lost 8 bases and 4 bases, there was a span of 14 bases. Germline values: CDR1 GTSNPN, CDR2 SVGIG (reference sequence). The CDR3 nucleotides are TGTGCCCCCCCGGGGGGGACCACTGAAGCTTTCTTT. The encoded protein is CAPPGGTTEAFF.

This clone was counted a single time. The rearrangement joins TRBV7-6 to TRBJ2-7; 8 bases are a match to TRBD1. The V gene's germline CDR1 is SGHVS and CDR2 FNYEAQ. CDR3 length: 15 residues. Losses at the gene ends were 6 bases for V and 0 bases for J; bases not matched to a gene: 7. CDR3 in DNA: TGTGCCAGCAGTTCCATCCAGGGGGCCTCCTACGAGCAGTACTTC. As protein: CASSSIQGASYEQYF.

This chain connects TRBV13 to TRBJ2-1; 9 positions match TRBD2. Looked up from germline, CDR1 is PRHDT and CDR2 is FYEKMQ (reference sequence). The CDR3 runs 15 residues. After removal of 5 bases from V and 6 bases from J, the junction contained 8 bases not matched to a gene. Here the CDR3 DNA reads TGTGCCAGCAGCCACGGGACTAGCTTAGGCAATGAGCAGTTCTTC. It translates to CASSHGTSLGNEQFF.

The J gene is TRBJ2-2, the V gene TRBV9; TRBD1 aligns across 7 bases. Trimming removed 4 bases from V and 7 bases from J; junction bases left unmatched: 10. The CDR3 contains 15 residues. Germline CDR1 reads SGDLS; CDR2 reads YYNGEE. CDR3 sequence: CASSTRTGWGGELFF. The CDR3 DNA is TGTGCCAGCAGCACCCGGACAGGTTGGGGCGGGGAGCTGTTTTTT.

The V call is TRBV7-9, the J call TRBJ1-2, with 7 bases identical to TRBD1. The V gene's germline CDR1 is SEHNR and CDR2 FQNEAQ (reference sequence). Trimming cost V 5 bases and J 1 base; bases outside gene matches: 4. This CDR3 region has 14 residues. CDR3 sequence (DNA): TGTGCCAGCAGCCAGGGGGGTCTTAACTATGGCTACACCTTC. It translates to CASSQGGLNYGYTF. Full variable domain (missing parts from reference TRBV7-9 and TRBJ1-2): DTGVSQNPRHKITKRGQNVTFRCDPISEHNRLYWYRQTLGQGPEFLTYFQNEAQLEKSRLLSDRFSAERPKGSFSTLEIQRTEQGDSAMYLCASSQGGLNYGYTFGSGTRLTVV.

The chain recombines TRBV29-1 with TRBJ1-2; unclear D gene. This CDR3 has 15 residues. V was shortened by 7 bases and J by 3 bases, with 21 bases between the two germline ends. Per the germline V gene, CDR1 is SQVTM and CDR2 is ANQGSEA. The CDR3 protein is CSGVTADSGDYGYTF. DNA of the CDR3: TGCAGCGGTGTAACGGCCGATTCCGGGGACTATGGCTACACCTTC.

This clone has only a few counts. The rearrangement links TRBV27 to TRBJ2-5; 7 nucleotides align to TRBD1. V was clipped by 8 bases and J by 8 bases; unmatched bases: 5. Per germline, CDR1 MNHEY and CDR2 SMNVEV (reference sequence). The CDR3 spans 11 residues. As DNA, the CDR3 is TGTGCCAGCGGGACAGACCTTACCCAGTACTTC. Protein: CASGTDLTQYF.

The V call is TRBV2, the J call TRBJ2-1; 13 bases align to TRBD2. The junction had 2 bases not matched to a gene; V was cut back by 3 bases and J by 9 bases. Germline CDR1 reads SNHLY; CDR2 reads FYNNEI. The CDR3 is made up of 14 amino acids. The CDR3 region has the DNA TGTGCCAGCAGTGAGGGACTAGCGGGAAGTGAGCAGTTCTTC. Its protein is CASSEGLAGSEQFF.

The chain combines TRBV19 with TRBJ1-6; no firm D call. The CDR3 consists of 13 residues. CDR1 is LNHDA and CDR2 is SQIVND in the germline V gene (reference sequence). Trimming shortened V by 3 bases and J by 13 bases, and 13 bases separated the two germline ends. The CDR3 here is CASSIDIARPLHF. The DNA of the CDR3 is TGTGCCAGTAGTATTGATATCGCGAGGCCCCTCCACTTT.

This clone has a single count. The chain joins TRBV4-2 to TRBJ2-1; 9 positions agree with TRBD2. The CDR3 totals 17 residues. Germline CDR1 and CDR2: LGHNA and YNFKEQ. Germline trimming cut 6 bases from V and 4 bases from J; bases unmatched to any gene: 13. The CDR3 DNA reads TGTGCCAGCAGTTACGGCCAGACTAGCGGTACTTACAATGAGCAGTTCTTC. Translated, it gives CASSYGQTSGTYNEQFF.

This clone came up once. This chain connects TRBV30 to TRBJ2-3; D unclear. The V gene's germline CDR1 is GTSNPN and CDR2 SVGIG (reference sequence). The CDR3 is 11 residues long. The V end lost 7 bases, the J end lost 4 bases, and 9 bases lay between the germline ends. The CDR3, as DNA: TGTGCCTTTAGTCGTCCAGATACGCAGTATTTT. Translating gives CAFSRPDTQYF. Using reference TRBV30 and TRBJ2-3 for the parts outside the CDR3, the full variable domain is SQTIHQWPATLVQPVGSPLSLECTVEGTSNPNLYWYRQAAGRGLQLLFYSVGIGQISSEVPQNLSASRPQDRQFILSSKKLLLSDSGFYLCAFSRPDTQYFGPGTRLTVL.

The chain employs TRBV5-6 and TRBJ1-4; D call uncertain. V lost 5 bases to trimming and J lost 11 bases, with 10 bases between them. The CDR3 covers 11 residues. Germline V CDR1 and CDR2: SGHDT, YYEEEE. The CDR3 nucleotides are TGTGCCAGCAGTGACGGGGTGAAACTGTTTTTT. The encoded protein is CASSDGVKLFF.